A selection of T cell receptor beta chains follows, all from one sample in a study of cytomegalovirus exposure and HLA in healthy donors. Clones were read by immunoSEQ multiplex PCR, and TCRdb kept only the in-frame ones, dropping some. The table includes some 150,000 clones, less than 85% detected once. Sample: PBMCs. Source of these receptors: a man between 50 and 59 years old in good health and CMV-seropositive. Each CDR3 is given with its conserved first and last residue. A D gene is named only where the DNA matches it firmly.

TRBV6-4	TRBD2	TRBJ2-3	CASSSGSGFDTDTQYF
TRBV27	TRBD1	TRBJ2-3	CASRRQGGPDTQYF
TRBV2	-	TRBJ2-2	CASRKEAGELFF
TRBV7-9	TRBD1	TRBJ2-5	CASSLTWTGPETQYF
TRBV4-2	TRBD1	TRBJ1-6	CASSHNRGLAGSPLHF
TRBV7-2	TRBD2	TRBJ2-7	CASSFERGGYEQYF
TRBV30	TRBD1	TRBJ1-5	CAWNTRTGEQPQHF
TRBV6-5	-	TRBJ1-2	CASSYLRRPGYGYTF
TRBV10-3	-	TRBJ2-7	CAISDREPYEQYF
TRBV12-1	-	TRBJ2-3	CASSFDSTSGQEWGEDGVGNTQYF
TRBV14	TRBD1	TRBJ2-1	CASSVDRGGEQFF
TRBV6-5	TRBD1	TRBJ1-5	CASSLQGGDQPQHF
TRBV5-1	-	TRBJ2-3	CASSLRQGTDTQYF
TRBV7-9	TRBD1	TRBJ2-5	CASSPGGEETQYF
TRBV7-9	-	TRBJ2-7	CASSHRQLSSYEQYF
TRBV5-1	TRBD2	TRBJ2-7	CASSSGREGRYEQYF
TRBV7-2	TRBD2	TRBJ2-2	CASSSPAPLAGGLGGELFF
TRBV27	-	TRBJ2-2	CASSFHWGGNFAGELFF
TRBV30	TRBD1	TRBJ2-7	CAWTPDRVTYEQYF
TRBV28	-	TRBJ1-5	CASSLPGNQPQHF
TRBV5-1	TRBD1	TRBJ1-1	CASSTGQGNTEAFF
TRBV7-2	TRBD1	TRBJ1-2	CASRPTGTGRGGYTF